This TCR beta chain was sequenced in a study of cytomegalovirus exposure and HLA in healthy donors. Findings of the study overall: In an earlier analysis, productive rearrangement rates for most beta V segments clustered near 87% or 30%.

As to this clone: What it recognizes is unknown.

PCR employed 60 Vbeta and 13 Jbeta primers. Sequencing was performed with immunoSEQ multiplex PCR; in TCRdb, only in-frame clones are kept and a portion is missing. The data show more than 150,000 clones, with about four fifths seen just once and 1% held by the top ten. The V gene's germline CDR1 is SGHAT and CDR2 FQNNGV. Trimming removed 2 bases from V and 3 bases from J; junction bases left unmatched: 7. CDR3 length equals 16 residues. The chain employs TRBV11-2 and TRBJ2-3; TRBD2 matches 8 bases. The sequence came from a woman aged 45 to 65 in good health and CMV-seropositive. The sample was PBMCs. The CDR3 nucleotides are TGTGCCAGCAGCTTATCCGGGACTAGTTGGACAGATACGCAGTATTTT. Translated: CASSLSGTSWTDTQYF. The whole variable domain, filled in from reference TRBV11-2 and TRBJ2-3, reads EAGVAQSPRYKIIEKRQSVAFWCNPISGHATLYWYQQILGQGPKLLIQFQNNGVVDDSQLPKDRFSAERLKGVDSTLKIQPAKLEDSAVYLCASSLSGTSWTDTQYFGPGTRLTVL.